The T cell receptor beta chain under discussion was sequenced for a study of T cells after yellow fever vaccination. Findings and caveats of the study: Booster sampling recovered most clones from primary vaccination (96% CD4, roughly 90% CD8). Within FACS-sorted repertoires, abundant clonotypes contaminating from the bulk population could be present. It was a small share of clonotypes that appeared in both CD4 and CD8 compartments.

A note on this clonotype: Its antigen is currently unknown.

TCRdb re-called the 5' RACE reads with MiXCR, one entry per CDR3 protein. The sample yields over 250,000 distinct CDR3 sequences, 4.1% seen once. The CDR3 is made up of 16 amino acids. Germline CDR1 MGHRA, CDR2 YSYEKL. The J segment lost 11 bases and the V segment lost 0 bases, leaving 15 bases of the junction unmatched. The TCR was taken from a man younger than 35 who received the YFV17D yellow fever vaccine. Here the sequenced sample was PBMCs, taken 5 days after the yellow fever booster vaccination. The chain uses TRBV4-1 and TRBJ1-1; 7 bases are a match to TRBD1. CDR3 protein: CASSQERGQLHDMAFF. The CDR3 DNA reads TGCGCCAGCAGCCAAGAAAGGGGGCAGCTCCACGATATGGCTTTCTTT.